The clone carrying this TCR beta chain was seen a handful of times. Its antigen is currently unknown. TCRdb re-called the 5' RACE reads through MiXCR, storing one row per CDR3 protein. The table includes approximately 190,000 distinct CDR3 sequences, more than 15% detected once. The source of the sample is a study of identical twins. Study-level results: In beta out-of-frame sequences, the excess sharing between twins was weaker. Analyses of zero insertions could, in part, be confounded by invariant MAIT and iNKT cells. Conclusions relied on cross-sectional statistical analysis, not following the same donors.

The germline V gene has CDR1 MNHEY and CDR2 SVGAGI. The junction had 5 bases not matched to a gene; V was cut back by 2 bases and J by 4 bases. This CDR3 has 14 amino acids. These same records also appear under a second study, on T cells expressing NK-cell markers.

The material sequenced was CD8+ T cells sorted from blood. The V call is TRBV6-5, the J call TRBJ2-7, with TRBD1 identical over 7 bases. This clonotype was obtained from a woman aged 18 to 35 in good health. The CDR3 region is CASSYRDRPYEQYF. CDR3 bases: TGTGCCAGCAGTTACAGGGACAGACCATACGAGCAGTACTTC.